The 26 T cell receptor beta chains reported below all come from one sample, sequenced in a study of T cell repertoires in cytomegalovirus infection. These receptors' targets are unknown. MiXCR, run by TCRdb on the reads, gives a single entry per CDR3 protein. This table has roughly 340,000 distinct CDR3 sequences, about 28% appearing once. The specimen comprised cultured PBMCs, sampled from culture after CMV antigen stimulation. These receptors came from a human donor in good health (CMV status not recorded). Some clones in this sample may be carry-over from other donors' samples.

This clonotype was recorded a few times. The gene calls are TRBV7-3 and TRBJ2-1; 11 positions agree with TRBD2. The CDR3 has 15 amino acids. V trimming: 5 bases; J trimming: 8 bases; junction bases outside the gene matches: 8. Per the germline V gene, CDR1 is SGHTA and CDR2 is FQGTGA. The DNA of the CDR3 is TGTGCCAGCAGCGAAACTAGCGGGAGTGCGGATGAGCAGTTCTTC. Amino acid sequence: CASSETSGSADEQFF.

The count of this clonotype is one. This rearrangement joins TRBV5-1 to TRBJ1-2, with a possible D match to TRBD1 (5 bases). The germline V and J ends were trimmed by 4 bases and 4 bases, with 14 bases remaining between them. The V gene's germline CDR1 is SGHRS and CDR2 YFSETQ. This CDR3 has 14 residues. In DNA, the CDR3 is TGCGCCAGCAGCCCTTCAATTGGGGGCTATGGCTACACCTTC. Its translation is CASSPSIGGYGYTF.

The chain carries TRBV20-1 and TRBJ2-7; 12 bases agree with TRBD2. This CDR3 is built from 15 residues. The trim removed 5 bases at V and 7 bases at J, leaving 12 bases unmatched. CDR1 DFQATT and CDR2 SNEGSKA come from the germline V gene (reference sequence). The CDR3 DNA reads TGCAGTGCTCGAACTAGGACTAGCGGGATAGGTGAGCAGTACTTC. Protein: CSARTRTSGIGEQYF.

The genes are TRBV4-1 and TRBJ2-7; the D gene is possibly TRBD2 (6 bases). V was cut by 2 bases and J by 4 bases, with 18 bases left in between. Germline V gene data show CDR1 as MGHRA and CDR2 as YSYEKL. The CDR3 consists of 16 residues. The CDR3 spells CASSQRIGRERYEQYF. The CDR3, as DNA: TGCGCCAGCAGCCAAAGGATTGGGCGGGAACGGTACGAGCAGTACTTC.

This clonotype appeared many times. This chain joins TRBV6-1 and TRBJ1-5; a possible D gene is TRBD1 (6 bases). The CDR3 is made up of 14 amino acids. Germline CDR1 MNHNS, CDR2 SASEGT. Between the trimmed V and J ends, which lost 8 bases and 0 bases, there was a span of 11 bases. The CDR3 region has the DNA TGTGCCAGCCTACAGGGATATAGCAATCAGCCCCAGCATTTT. Translated: CASLQGYSNQPQHF.

V and J are TRBV10-3 and TRBJ2-5; 11 nucleotides agree with TRBD2. Germline CDR1 and CDR2: ENHRY and SYGVKD. The CDR3 length is 17 residues. The V gene end was trimmed by 6 bases and the J gene end by 2 bases; junction bases not matched to a gene: 11. Written as DNA, the CDR3 is TGTGCCATCAGCCTGGGACTAGCGGATGGGGGTCAAGAGACCCAGTACTTC. Its translation is CAISLGLADGGQETQYF.

This chain uses TRBV7-2 with TRBJ2-1; D might be TRBD1 (6 bases). This CDR3 region has 13 residues. CDR1 is SGHTA, CDR2 FQGNSA, per germline. V was pared by 7 bases and J by 3 bases, with 10 bases between. CDR3 loop: CASTRDNYNEQFF. The CDR3 DNA follows: TGTGCCAGCACCCGGGACAACTACAATGAGCAGTTCTTC.

This clonotype turned up a few times. V usage is TRBV7-9 and J usage is TRBJ1-1, with D perhaps TRBD1 (6 bases). V was shortened by 5 bases and J by 3 bases, with 10 bases between the two germline ends. Per the germline V gene, CDR1 is SEHNR and CDR2 is FQNEAQ (reference sequence). This CDR3 comprises 13 residues. CDR3 nucleotides: TGTGCCAGCAGCGACACAGGGTACACTGAAGCTTTCTTT. Its protein product is CASSDTGYTEAFF.

This clonotype was seen a handful of times. The chain has TRBV5-1 and TRBJ1-1, with D possibly being TRBD1 (6 bases). The CDR3 length is 14 residues. Germline CDR1 SGHRS, CDR2 YFSETQ. V gave up 5 bases and J gave up 5 bases, with 16 bases separating them. This CDR3 reads CASSWDTQGTEAFF. In DNA, the CDR3 is TGCGCCAGCAGTTGGGACACCCAAGGGACTGAAGCTTTCTTT.

A few counts support this clonotype. This chain links TRBV12-3 or TRBV12-4 with TRBJ1-3; D gene uncertain. The CDR3 sequence is 15 residues long. The V end lost 3 bases, the J end lost 4 bases, and 13 bases lay between the germline ends. The DNA of the CDR3 is TGTGCCAGCAGTTTGGTGATGGCCGGCGGAAACACCATATATTTT. This encodes CASSLVMAGGNTIYF.

In this sample, this clonotype turned up a few times. The chain uses TRBV7-2 and TRBJ1-4; no clear D gene. Germline lookup yields CDR1 SGHTA and CDR2 FQGNSA. This CDR3 has 16 amino acids. Trimming cost V 1 base and J 4 bases, with 13 bases left between them. The CDR3 bases are TGTGCCAGCAGCTTAGTGGCCCACGGAGGTAATGAAAAACTGTTTTTT. Translation: CASSLVAHGGNEKLFF.

The chain has TRBV7-9 and TRBJ2-7; tentative D call: TRBD2 (6 bases). The length of the CDR3 is 14 residues. Trimming took off 5 bases at V and 2 bases at J, with 13 bases between the two ends. The germline V gene encodes CDR1 SEHNR and CDR2 FQNEAQ (reference sequence). CDR3 sequence (DNA): TGTGCCAGCAGCCCAGAGGACTATCCCTACGAGCAGTACTTC. Its protein is CASSPEDYPYEQYF.

This chain joins TRBV25-1 and TRBJ2-1; 7 positions match TRBD2. Germline V CDR1 and CDR2: MGHDK, SYGVNS. The CDR3 sequence is 16 residues long. J lost 6 bases, V lost 3 bases, and 11 bases had no gene match. The CDR3, as DNA: TGTGCCAGCAGTGAGACTCCAAGCGGGAACGTCAATGAGCAGTTCTTC. Translating gives CASSETPSGNVNEQFF.

The chain links TRBV28 to TRBJ2-4; TRBD1 matches 10 bases. Per germline, CDR1 MDHEN and CDR2 SYDVKM. After removal of 6 bases from V and 7 bases from J, the junction contained 6 bases not matched to a gene. The length of the CDR3 is 14 residues. In nucleotides, the CDR3 is TGTGCCAGCAGACCCGGGACAGGGGAGAACATTCAGTACTTC. Its protein product is CASRPGTGENIQYF.

This clonotype was recorded a few times. This sequence joins TRBV19 and TRBJ1-5, with a tentative D call TRBD1 (5 bases). Trimming stripped 1 base from V and 1 base from J, with 14 bases between. Germline V lookup: CDR1 LNHDA, CDR2 SQIVND (reference sequence). The CDR3 loop spans 17 amino acids. The CDR3 DNA is TGTGCCAGTAGTATAGGACCCTTTGACAGCAGCAATCAGCCCCAGCATTTT. It translates to CASSIGPFDSSNQPQHF. Based on the CDR3 plus reference TRBV19 and TRBJ1-5, the full variable domain is DGGITQSPKYLFRKEGQNVTLSCEQNLNHDAMYWYRQDPGQGLRLIYYSQIVNDFQKGDIAEGYSVSREKKESFPLTVTSAQKNPTAFYLCASSIGPFDSSNQPQHFGDGTRLSIL.

The genes are TRBV11-2 and TRBJ2-4; 10 nucleotides match TRBD1. The germline CDR1 and CDR2 sequences are SGHAT and FQNNGV. V lost 4 bases and J lost 8; bases outside the gene matches: 2. The CDR3 consists of 13 residues. The DNA of the CDR3 is TGTGCCAGCAGCTCAGGACAGGGGGACATTCAGTACTTC. Translated: CASSSGQGDIQYF.

This clonotype was observed at least ten times. The gene calls are TRBV7-9 and TRBJ1-5; a possible D gene is TRBD1 (6 bases). The CDR3 has 17 amino acids. With 4 bases removed from V and 0 bases from J, the gap between germline ends came to 16 bases. Germline assignment: CDR1 SEHNR and CDR2 FQNEAQ (reference sequence). The CDR3: CASSSWGRGYSNQPQHF. CDR3 coding DNA: TGTGCCAGCAGCTCGTGGGGCAGGGGCTATAGCAATCAGCCCCAGCATTTT.

The V gene is TRBV6-1, the J gene TRBJ2-7; D is unclear. Germline V gene data show CDR1 as MNHNS and CDR2 as SASEGT. The CDR3 spans 12 residues. The V end was cut by 4 bases, the J end by 6 bases, with 10 bases between. In DNA, the CDR3 is TGTGCCAGCAGTGCGAATCATCTCGAGCAGTACTTC. Its protein product is CASSANHLEQYF.

The chain is built from TRBV7-1 and TRBJ2-2; the D gene is possibly TRBD1 (5 bases). TRBV7-1 is an ORF for which the function is uncertain. V shed 5 bases and J shed 2 bases, with 15 bases lying between them. There are 16 residues in the CDR3. The CDR3 region is CASSPPVQGNTGELFF. The CDR3 region has the DNA TGTGCCAGCAGCCCCCCGGTCCAGGGAAACACCGGGGAGCTGTTTTTT.

The rearrangement uses TRBV7-4 and TRBJ2-1; TRBD1 matches at 7 bases. The CDR3 totals 16 residues. The V segment lost 5 bases and the J segment 6 bases; nucleotides outside the gene matches: 13. The germline gives CDR1 SGHVT, CDR2 SQSDAQ. The CDR3 sequence is CASSDLAGTDLNEQFF. CDR3 sequence (DNA): TGTGCCAGCAGCGACCTCGCCGGGACAGATCTCAATGAGCAGTTCTTC. Full variable domain (remainder filled in from reference TRBV7-4 and TRBJ2-1): GAGVSQSPRYKVAKRGRDVALRCDSISGHVTLYWYRQTLGQGSEVLTYSQSDAQRDKSGRPSGRFSAERPERSVSTLKIQRTEQGDSAVYLCASSDLAGTDLNEQFFGPGTRLTVL.

This clonotype occurred a few times. V gene TRBV15 combines with J gene TRBJ1-1; D remains ambiguous. CDR1 and CDR2 (germline): LNHNV, YYDKDF (reference sequence). V was pared by 0 bases and J by 3 bases, with 5 bases between. The length of the CDR3 is 13 residues. This CDR3 reads CATSREIHTEAFF. The CDR3 DNA is TGTGCCACCAGCAGAGAAATCCACACTGAAGCTTTCTTT.

This clonotype occurred a few times. This chain joins TRBV10-3 and TRBJ2-7, with D maybe TRBD2 (6 bases). V was trimmed by 0 bases and J by 2 bases, leaving 8 bases between them. The CDR3 spans 14 residues. Per germline, CDR1 ENHRY and CDR2 SYGVKD. The CDR3: CAISESSSAYEQYF. The CDR3 region has the DNA TGTGCCATCAGTGAGTCCTCTAGCGCCTACGAGCAGTACTTC.

This clonotype was counted a few times. This chain uses TRBV7-2 with TRBJ2-5; D is tentatively TRBD1 or TRBD2 (5 bases each). V lost 4 bases and J lost 5, with 20 bases in between. The CDR3 loop spans 16 amino acids. From germline, CDR1 is SGHTA and CDR2 FQGNSA. The CDR3 is CASSWRTGPPPETQYF. The CDR3 coding sequence is TGTGCCAGCAGCTGGCGGACGGGGCCACCACCGGAGACCCAGTACTTC.

J is TRBJ1-2 and V is TRBV29-1; D is perhaps TRBD1 (5 bases). Trimming left V 3 bases short and J 2 bases short, with 13 bases between. CDR3 size: 14 residues. The germline V gene has CDR1 SQVTM and CDR2 ANQGSEA. DNA of the CDR3: TGCAGCGTTGATACGGGACGGCGGAACTATGGCTACACCTTC. Translation: CSVDTGRRNYGYTF.

This chain joins TRBV12-3 or TRBV12-4 and TRBJ2-2, with D possibly TRBD1 on 5 matching bases. This CDR3 contains 13 residues. V was pared by 4 bases and J by 3 bases, with 6 bases between. CDR3 sequence reads: CASSSTDTGELFF. CDR3 nucleotide sequence: TGTGCCAGCAGTTCGACAGACACCGGGGAGCTGTTTTTT.

This clonotype was counted between two and nine times. The chain joins TRBV10-3 to TRBJ2-1, with 10 bases matching TRBD1. The J segment lost 7 bases and the V segment lost 6 bases, leaving 6 bases of the junction unmatched. The CDR3 has 14 amino acids. The V gene's germline CDR1 is ENHRY and CDR2 SYGVKD. DNA for the CDR3: TGTGCCATCAGCCACGGACAGGGGGGGAATGAGCAGTTCTTC. Translation gives CAISHGQGGNEQFF.